This T cell receptor (beta chain) was identified in a study of shared clonotypes between healthy human individuals. Only in-frame clones appear in the TCRdb table, and some are missing; sequencing was by immunoSEQ multiplex PCR. The sample includes 800,000 to 1,200,000 clones, about four fifths of them seen just once. From germline, CDR1 is SGHTA and CDR2 FQGNSA. The V gene lost 0 bases and the J gene lost 1 base, with 9 bases spanning the gap. The CDR3 length is 15 residues. What was sequenced was memory CD4+ T cells from PBMCs. This sample's subset: CD45RA-negative fraction. This receptor was obtained from a man in his late teens or twenties in good health. Some clones in this sample may be carry-over from other donors' samples. The chain has TRBV7-2 and TRBJ1-1, with D hard to call. CDR3 nucleotides: TGTGCCAGCAGCTTAGCTGCAACGACGAACACTGAAGCTTTCTTT. Protein product: CASSLAATTNTEAFF.